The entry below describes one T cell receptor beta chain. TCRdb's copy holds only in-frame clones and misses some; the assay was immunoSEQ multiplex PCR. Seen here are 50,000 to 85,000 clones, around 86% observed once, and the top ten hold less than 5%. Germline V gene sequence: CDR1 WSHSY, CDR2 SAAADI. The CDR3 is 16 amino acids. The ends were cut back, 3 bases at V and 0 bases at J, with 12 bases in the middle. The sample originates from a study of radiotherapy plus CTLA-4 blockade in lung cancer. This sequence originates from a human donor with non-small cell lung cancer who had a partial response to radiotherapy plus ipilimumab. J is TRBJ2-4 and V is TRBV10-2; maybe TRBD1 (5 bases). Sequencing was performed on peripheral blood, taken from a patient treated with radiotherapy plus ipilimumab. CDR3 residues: CASSDQGVIAKNIQYF. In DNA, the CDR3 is TGCGCCAGCAGTGATCAGGGCGTAATAGCCAAAAACATTCAGTACTTC.